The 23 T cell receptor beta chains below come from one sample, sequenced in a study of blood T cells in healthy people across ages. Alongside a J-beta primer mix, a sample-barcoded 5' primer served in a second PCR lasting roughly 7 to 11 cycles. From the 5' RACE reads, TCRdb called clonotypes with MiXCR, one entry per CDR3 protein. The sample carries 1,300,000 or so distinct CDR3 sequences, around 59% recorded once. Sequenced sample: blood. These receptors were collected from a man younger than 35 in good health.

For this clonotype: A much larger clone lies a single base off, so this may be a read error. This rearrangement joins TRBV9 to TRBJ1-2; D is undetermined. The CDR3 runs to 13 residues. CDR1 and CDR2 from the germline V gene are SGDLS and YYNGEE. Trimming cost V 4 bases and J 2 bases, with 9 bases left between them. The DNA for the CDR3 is TGTGCCAGCAGCATAGAGGACAACTATGGCTACACCTTC. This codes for CASSIEDNYGYTF. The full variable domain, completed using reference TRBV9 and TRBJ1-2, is DSGVTQTPKHLITATGQRVTLRCSPRSGDLSVYWYQQSLDQGLQFLIQYYNGEERAKGNILERFSAQQFPDLHSELNLSSLELGDSALYFCASSIEDNYGYTFGSGTRLTVV.

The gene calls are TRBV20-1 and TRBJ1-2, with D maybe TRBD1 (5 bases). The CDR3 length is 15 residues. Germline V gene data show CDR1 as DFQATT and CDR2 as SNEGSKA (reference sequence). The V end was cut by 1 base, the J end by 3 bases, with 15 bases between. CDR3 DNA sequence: TGCAGTGCTAGAGCCCCATTCAGGGTAGACTATGGCTACACCTTC. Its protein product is CSARAPFRVDYGYTF.

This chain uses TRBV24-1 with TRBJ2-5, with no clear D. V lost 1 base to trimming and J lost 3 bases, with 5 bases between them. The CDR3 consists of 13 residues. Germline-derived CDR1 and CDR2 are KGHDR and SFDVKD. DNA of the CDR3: TGTGCCACCAGTGATTTAAGAGAAGAGACCCAGTACTTC. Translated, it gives CATSDLREETQYF.

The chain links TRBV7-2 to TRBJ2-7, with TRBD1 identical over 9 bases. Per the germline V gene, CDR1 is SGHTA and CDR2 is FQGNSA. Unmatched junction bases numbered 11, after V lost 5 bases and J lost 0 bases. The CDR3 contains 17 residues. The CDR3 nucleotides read TGTGCCAGCAGCCCCCCTGTACAGGGGGCTAGCTCCTACGAGCAGTACTTC. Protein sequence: CASSPPVQGASSYEQYF. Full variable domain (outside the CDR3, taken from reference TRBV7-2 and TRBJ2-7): GAGVSQSPSNKVTEKGKDVELRCDPISGHTALYWYRQSLGQGLEFLIYFQGNSAPDKSGLPSDRFSAERTGGSVSTLTIQRTQQEDSAVYLCASSPPVQGASSYEQYFGPGTRLTVT.

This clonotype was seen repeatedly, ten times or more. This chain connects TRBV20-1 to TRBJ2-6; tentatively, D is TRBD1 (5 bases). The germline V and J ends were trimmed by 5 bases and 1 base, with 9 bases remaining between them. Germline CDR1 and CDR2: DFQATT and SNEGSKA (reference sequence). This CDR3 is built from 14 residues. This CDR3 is CSAFAGSGANVLTF. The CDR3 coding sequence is TGCAGTGCTTTTGCAGGGTCTGGGGCCAACGTCCTGACTTTC.

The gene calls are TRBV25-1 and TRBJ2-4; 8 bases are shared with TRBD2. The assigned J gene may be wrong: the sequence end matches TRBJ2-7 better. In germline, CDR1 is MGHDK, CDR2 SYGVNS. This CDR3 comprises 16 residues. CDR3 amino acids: CASSDPSAGVISEQYF. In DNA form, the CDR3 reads TGTGCCAGCAGTGACCCCTCAGCGGGAGTAATAAGCGAGCAGTACTTC.

DNA for the CDR3: TGTGCCAGCAGCTTCGGGAAGGAAGACTATGGCTACACCTTC. Amino acid sequence: CASSFGKEDYGYTF. This chain connects TRBV7-9 to TRBJ1-2; no definite D call. Germline assignment: CDR1 SEHNR and CDR2 FQNEAQ (reference sequence). V was pared by 3 bases and J by 3 bases, with 11 bases between. There are 14 residues in the CDR3.

The CDR3 sequence: CSASRAHEQYF. CDR3 sequence (DNA): TGCAGTGCTAGCCGGGCTCACGAGCAGTACTTC. The chain uses TRBV20-1 and TRBJ2-7; D remains ambiguous. The CDR3 extends over 11 amino acids. V was shortened by 3 bases and J by 5 bases, with 8 bases between the two germline ends. The germline gives CDR1 DFQATT, CDR2 SNEGSKA (reference sequence).

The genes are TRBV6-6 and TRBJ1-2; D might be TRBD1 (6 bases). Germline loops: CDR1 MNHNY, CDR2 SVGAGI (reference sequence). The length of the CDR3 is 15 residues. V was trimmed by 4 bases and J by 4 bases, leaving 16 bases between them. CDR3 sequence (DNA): TGTGCCAGCAGTTCCAACGCCGGGACATCCTATGGCTACACCTTC. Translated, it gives CASSSNAGTSYGYTF.

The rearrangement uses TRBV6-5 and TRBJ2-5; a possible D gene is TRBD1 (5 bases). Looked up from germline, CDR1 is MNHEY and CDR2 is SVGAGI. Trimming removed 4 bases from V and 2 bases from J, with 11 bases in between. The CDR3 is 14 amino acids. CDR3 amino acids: CASSWTSRQETQYF. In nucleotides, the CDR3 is TGTGCCAGCAGTTGGACAAGTAGACAAGAGACCCAGTACTTC.

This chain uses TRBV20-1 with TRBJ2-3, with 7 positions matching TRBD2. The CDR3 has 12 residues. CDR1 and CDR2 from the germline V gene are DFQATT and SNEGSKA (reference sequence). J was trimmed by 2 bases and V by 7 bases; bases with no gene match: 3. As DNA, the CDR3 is TGCAGTGGTGCGGGGGTCACAGATACGCAGTATTTT. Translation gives CSGAGVTDTQYF.

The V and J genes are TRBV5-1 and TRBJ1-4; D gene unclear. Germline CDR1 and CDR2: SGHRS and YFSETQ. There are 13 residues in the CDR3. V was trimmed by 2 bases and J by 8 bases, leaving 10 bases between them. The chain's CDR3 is CASSFRSWEKLFF. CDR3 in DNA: TGCGCCAGCAGCTTCAGGTCGTGGGAAAAACTGTTTTTT.

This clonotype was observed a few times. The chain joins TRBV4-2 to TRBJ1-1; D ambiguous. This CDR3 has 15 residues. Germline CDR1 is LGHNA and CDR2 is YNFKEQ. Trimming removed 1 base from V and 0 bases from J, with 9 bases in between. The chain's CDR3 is CASSQGSLMNTEAFF. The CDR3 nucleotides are TGTGCCAGCAGCCAAGGCAGTCTCATGAACACTGAAGCTTTCTTT.

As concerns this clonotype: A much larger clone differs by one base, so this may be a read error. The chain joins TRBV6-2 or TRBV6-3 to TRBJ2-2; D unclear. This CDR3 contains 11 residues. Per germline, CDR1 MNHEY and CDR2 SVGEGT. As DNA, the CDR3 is TGTGCCGGCAGTTACTCCGGGGAGCTGTTTTTT. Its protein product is CAGSYSGELFF.

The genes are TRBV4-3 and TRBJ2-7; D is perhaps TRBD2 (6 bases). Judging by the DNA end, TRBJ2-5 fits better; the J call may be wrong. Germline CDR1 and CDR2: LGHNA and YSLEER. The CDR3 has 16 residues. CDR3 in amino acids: CASSQDRAGNYGTQYF. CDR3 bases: TGCGCCAGCAGCCAAGATCGGGCGGGGAATTATGGGACCCAGTACTTC.

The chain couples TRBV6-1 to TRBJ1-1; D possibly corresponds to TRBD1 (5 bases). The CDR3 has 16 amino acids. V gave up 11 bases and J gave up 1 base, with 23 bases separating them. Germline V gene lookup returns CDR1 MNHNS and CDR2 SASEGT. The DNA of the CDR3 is TGTGCCCTGACGACTTTTACCGGGACTGGGAACACTGAAGCTTTCTTT. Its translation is CALTTFTGTGNTEAFF.

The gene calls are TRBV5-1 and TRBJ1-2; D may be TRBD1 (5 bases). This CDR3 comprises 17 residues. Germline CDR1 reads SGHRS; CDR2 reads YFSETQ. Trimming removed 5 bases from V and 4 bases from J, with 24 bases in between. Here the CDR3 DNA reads TGCGCCAGCAGTTTGATCCCCGAGGACACTCACTTCTATGGCTACACCTTC. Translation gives CASSLIPEDTHFYGYTF.

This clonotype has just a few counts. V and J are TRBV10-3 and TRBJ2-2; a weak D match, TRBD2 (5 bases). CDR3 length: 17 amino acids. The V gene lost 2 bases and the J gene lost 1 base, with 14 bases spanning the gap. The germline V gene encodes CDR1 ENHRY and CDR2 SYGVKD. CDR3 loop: CAISEPGPRVNTGELFF. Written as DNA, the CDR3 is TGTGCCATCAGTGAGCCGGGTCCGAGGGTGAACACCGGGGAGCTGTTTTTT.

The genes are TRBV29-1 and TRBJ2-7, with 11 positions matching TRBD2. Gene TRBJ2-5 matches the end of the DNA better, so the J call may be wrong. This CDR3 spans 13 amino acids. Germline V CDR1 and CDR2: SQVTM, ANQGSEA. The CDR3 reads CSGGLAGGETQYF. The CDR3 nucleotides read TGCAGCGGTGGCCTAGCGGGAGGAGAGACCCAGTACTTC.

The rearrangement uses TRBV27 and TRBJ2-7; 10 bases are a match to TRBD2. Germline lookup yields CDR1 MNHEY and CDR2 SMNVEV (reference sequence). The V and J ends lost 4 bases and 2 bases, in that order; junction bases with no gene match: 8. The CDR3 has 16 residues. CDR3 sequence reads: CASSSLSGGHTYEQYF. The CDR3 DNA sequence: TGTGCCAGCAGTTCCCTTAGCGGGGGGCATACCTACGAGCAGTACTTC.

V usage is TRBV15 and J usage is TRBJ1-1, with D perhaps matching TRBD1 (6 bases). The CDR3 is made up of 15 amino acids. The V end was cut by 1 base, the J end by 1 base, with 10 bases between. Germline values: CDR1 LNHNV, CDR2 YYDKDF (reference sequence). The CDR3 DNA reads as TGTGCCACCAGCAGAGCTCGGACAGCGAACACTGAAGCTTTCTTT. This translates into CATSRARTANTEAFF.

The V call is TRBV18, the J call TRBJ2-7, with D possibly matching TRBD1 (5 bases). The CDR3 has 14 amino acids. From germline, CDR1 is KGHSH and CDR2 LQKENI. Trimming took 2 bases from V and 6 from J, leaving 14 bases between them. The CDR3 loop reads CASSPDSSRGEQYF. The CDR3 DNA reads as TGTGCCAGCTCACCAGACAGTAGTAGGGGCGAGCAGTACTTC.

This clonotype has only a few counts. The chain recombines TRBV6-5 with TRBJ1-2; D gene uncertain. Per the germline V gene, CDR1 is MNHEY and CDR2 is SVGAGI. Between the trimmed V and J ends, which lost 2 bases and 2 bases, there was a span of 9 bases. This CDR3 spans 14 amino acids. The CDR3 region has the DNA TGTGCCAGCAGTTACGGACCAGCAAACTATGGCTACACCTTC. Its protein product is CASSYGPANYGYTF.